In this sample, the clone carrying this T cell receptor (beta chain) turned up a few times. Its antigen is as yet unknown. The data belong to a study of T cell repertoires in cytomegalovirus infection. The overall study: It was the public TCR beta signatures that indicated both CMV infection and matching HLA type. Points from the study as a whole: HLA-C-restricted TCR beta clonotypes specific for CMV led the ex vivo response. Cumulative frequency (of public TCR beta family members) identified carriers of CMV plus the relevant HLA.

Using its own MiXCR run on the reads, TCRdb lists one record per CDR3 protein. The profile shows approximately 750,000 distinct CDR3 sequences, about a third of them singletons. This CDR3 contains 18 residues. The germline gives CDR1 MDHEN, CDR2 SYDVKM. The V gene lost 1 base and the J gene lost 0 bases, with 13 bases spanning the gap. The sample was PBMCs. The rearrangement uses TRBV28 and TRBJ1-6; no reliable D call. This receptor was obtained from a human donor in good health (CMV status not recorded). Some clones in this sample may be carry-over from other donors' samples. CDR3 in amino acids: CASSLLADPSSYNSPLHF. The CDR3 nucleotides are TGTGCCAGCAGTTTATTGGCGGACCCCAGCTCCTATAATTCACCCCTCCACTTT.